Listed below are T cell receptor beta chains from one sample, sequenced in a study of blood T cell repertoires in COVID-19. TCRdb's copy holds only in-frame clones and misses some; the assay was immunoSEQ multiplex PCR. Here the sample spans approximately 250,000 clones, roughly 81% being singletons. The sequenced material came from peripheral blood. The receptors stem from a man aged 40-50 years with acute or convalescent COVID-19. Each CDR3 is given with its conserved first and last residue. D genes are given only for firm matches. For some rows the clone size is stated as once, few or many, or as a class when expanded; others skip it.

cdr3_nt cdr3_aa clone_size cdr3_length d_call j_call v_call
TGTGCCAGTAGTACCAGACAGGGGTACGAGCAGTACTTC CASSTRQGYEQYF NA 13 TRBD1 TRBJ2-7 TRBV19
TGTGCCAGCAGCCCTAGGCGGGGGCCAGGGGGCTACACCTTC CASSPRRGPGGYTF NA 14 NA TRBJ1-2 TRBV5-6
TGTGCCAGCAGCTTAGCTAGCGGGGGATACAATGAGCAGTTCTTC CASSLASGGYNEQFF NA 15 TRBD2 TRBJ2-1 TRBV7-2
TGTGCCAGCAGTTTCGGAGAACTAGCGAATGAGCAGTTCTTC CASSFGELANEQFF NA 14 TRBD2 TRBJ2-1 TRBV27
TGTGCCAGCAGTGACGAGGCAGGGGGCGATACGCAGTATTTT CASSDEAGGDTQYF NA 14 TRBD1 TRBJ2-3 TRBV6-4
TGTGCCAGCAGCCATGGGACAGCCGGGGCCAACGTCCTGACTTTC CASSHGTAGANVLTF NA 15 TRBD1 TRBJ2-6 TRBV9
TGTGCCAGCAGTGATGCAGGGACAGGGAACTATGGCTACACCTTC CASSDAGTGNYGYTF NA 15 TRBD1 TRBJ1-2 TRBV6-1
TGTGCCAGCAGTTTAGGGGCTTTAAATGAAAAACTGTTTTTT CASSLGALNEKLFF NA 14 NA TRBJ1-4 TRBV28
TGTGCCAGTACTAGCGGGTTCGATCGCCACGAGCAGTACTTC CASTSGFDRHEQYF NA 14 TRBD2 TRBJ2-7 TRBV19
TGTGCCAGCAGCGTAGAGGCAGGGTTGGGTCGTAATGAAAAACTGTTTTTT CASSVEAGLGRNEKLFF NA 17 NA TRBJ1-4 TRBV9
TGTGCCAGCAGCCGTAAAACAGGGGCGAACACTGAAGCTTTCTTT CASSRKTGANTEAFF NA 15 TRBD1 TRBJ1-1 TRBV7-2
TGTGCCAGCAGCCTTGGACAGGGGGCGACTGAAGCTTTCTTT CASSLGQGATEAFF NA 14 TRBD1 TRBJ1-1 TRBV3-1/TRBV3-2
TGTGCCAGCTCACTAGGGGAGGGAGGCTTGAACACTGAAGCTTTCTTT CASSLGEGGLNTEAFF NA 16 NA TRBJ1-1 TRBV18
TGTGCCAGCAGCTCCACAGGGGCCTATGGCTACACCTTC CASSSTGAYGYTF NA 13 TRBD1 TRBJ1-2 TRBV7-9
TGTGCCAGCAGCCAGACAGGGTCCTACGAGCAGTACTTC CASSQTGSYEQYF NA 13 TRBD1 TRBJ2-7 TRBV4-2
TGTGCCAGCAGCGTAGGCGGCGGGGGCACAGATACGCAGTATTTT CASSVGGGGTDTQYF NA 15 NA TRBJ2-3 TRBV9
TGTGCCAGCAGCCTCACAGGTAGCTCTGGAAACACCATATATTTT CASSLTGSSGNTIYF NA 15 NA TRBJ1-3 TRBV9
TGTGCCAGTAGTATAGGTCTAATAGACATTCAGTACTTC CASSIGLIDIQYF NA 13 NA TRBJ2-4 TRBV19
TGTGCCAGCAGCCGACAGGGGGCTAAGGCGGGCTACGAGCAGTACTTC CASSRQGAKAGYEQYF NA 16 TRBD1 TRBJ2-7 TRBV3-1/TRBV3-2
TGTGCCACCAGTGGTGGACTAGCTGGGATAGATACGCAGTATTTT CATSGGLAGIDTQYF NA 15 TRBD2 TRBJ2-3 TRBV24-1
TGTGCCAGCACCACAGGGAGGGATGGCTACACCTTC CASTTGRDGYTF NA 12 NA TRBJ1-2 TRBV12-3/TRBV12-4
TGTGCCAGCAGCCGGGGGGCAGGGGCGGCTGAAAAACTGTTTTTT CASSRGAGAAEKLFF NA 15 NA TRBJ1-4 TRBV5-6
TGTGCCAGCAGCTTAGAGGGGGCCAATTCACCCCTCCACTTT CASSLEGANSPLHF once 14 TRBD1 TRBJ1-6 TRBV7-3
TGTGCCAGCACCCCCGGAGCGGGTTTGCCTGAGCAGTACTTC CASTPGAGLPEQYF NA 14 NA TRBJ2-7 TRBV6-6
TGTGCCACCGCCAGGGGGAAGGACGAAAAACTGTTTTTT CATARGKDEKLFF once 13 TRBD1 TRBJ1-4 TRBV6-5
TGTGCCACCAGCAGAGATCAGGAATCTGGGGCCAACGTCCTGACTTTC CATSRDQESGANVLTF NA 16 NA TRBJ2-6 TRBV15
TGTGCCAGCAGTCCGACTCGCCCAACAGGTGGCACTGAAGCTTTCTTT CASSPTRPTGGTEAFF NA 16 NA TRBJ1-1 TRBV3-1/TRBV3-2
TGTGCCAGCAGCTTGGTTTTCGACAGGGATGAAAAACTGTTTTTT CASSLVFDRDEKLFF NA 15 TRBD1 TRBJ1-4 TRBV5-6
TGTGCCATCAGTGATCAGGGGGGTTTCGGCTATGGCTACACCTTC CAISDQGGFGYGYTF NA 15 TRBD1 TRBJ1-2 TRBV10-3
TGCGCCAGCAGCCAAGATGTGCGGTCCTGGAACACTGAAGCTTTCTTT CASSQDVRSWNTEAFF NA 16 NA TRBJ1-1 TRBV4-3
TGTGCCAGCAGCTTAAGAGTTCTAGCGGGGAGCACAGATACGCAGTATTTT CASSLRVLAGSTDTQYF once 17 TRBD2 TRBJ2-3 TRBV11-3
TGCGCCAGCAGCCAAGATGTACAGCACCATAGCAATCAGCCCCAGCATTTT CASSQDVQHHSNQPQHF NA 17 NA TRBJ1-5 TRBV4-3
TGTGCCAGCTCACGACAGACAGGCTCCTACAATGAGCAGTTCTTC CASSRQTGSYNEQFF NA 15 NA TRBJ2-1 TRBV18
TGCGCCAGCAAGGACAGGGAGTCCTACAATGAGCAGTTCTTC CASKDRESYNEQFF NA 14 TRBD1 TRBJ2-1 TRBV5-1
TGTGCCAGCAGCTTAGACAGGGGGGGAGATACGCAGTATTTT CASSLDRGGDTQYF NA 14 NA TRBJ2-3 TRBV7-9
TGTGCCAGCAGCCCTCCGGGACAGGGGGCAGTGAAACTGTTTTTT CASSPPGQGAVKLFF few 15 TRBD1 TRBJ1-4 TRBV6-2/TRBV6-3
TGCGCCAGCAGTGGACAGGGAGGAAATGTCATGAACACTGAAGCTTTCTTT CASSGQGGNVMNTEAFF NA 17 TRBD1 TRBJ1-1 TRBV10-2
TGTGCCAGCAGCCTCGGACTCGTAAGCACAGATACGCAGTATTTT CASSLGLVSTDTQYF NA 15 NA TRBJ2-3 TRBV27
TGTGCCAGCACCCTATCGGGCACCGGGGAGCTGTTTTTT CASTLSGTGELFF NA 13 NA TRBJ2-2 TRBV11-3
TGTGCCAGCAGCCGTCTAGGGGGCCGGAATTACGAGCAGTACTTC CASSRLGGRNYEQYF NA 15 TRBD1 TRBJ2-7 TRBV6-5
TGTGCCAGCAGTGTGGCTAGCGGGGGGCGTGCAGATACGCAGTATTTT CASSVASGGRADTQYF NA 16 TRBD2 TRBJ2-3 TRBV6-4
TGTGCCAGCAGCGTAGCGGCTAGCGGGGGCCCCACCTACAATGAGCAGTTCTTC CASSVAASGGPTYNEQFF NA 18 TRBD2 TRBJ2-1 TRBV9
TGTGCCAGCAGTTACGAGGGTCGGGGGGAGACCCAGTACTTC CASSYEGRGETQYF NA 14 NA TRBJ2-5 TRBV6-5
TGCGCCAGCAGCCCGGGTGTGTCCTGGGATTCACCCCTCCACTTT CASSPGVSWDSPLHF NA 15 NA TRBJ1-6 TRBV4-1